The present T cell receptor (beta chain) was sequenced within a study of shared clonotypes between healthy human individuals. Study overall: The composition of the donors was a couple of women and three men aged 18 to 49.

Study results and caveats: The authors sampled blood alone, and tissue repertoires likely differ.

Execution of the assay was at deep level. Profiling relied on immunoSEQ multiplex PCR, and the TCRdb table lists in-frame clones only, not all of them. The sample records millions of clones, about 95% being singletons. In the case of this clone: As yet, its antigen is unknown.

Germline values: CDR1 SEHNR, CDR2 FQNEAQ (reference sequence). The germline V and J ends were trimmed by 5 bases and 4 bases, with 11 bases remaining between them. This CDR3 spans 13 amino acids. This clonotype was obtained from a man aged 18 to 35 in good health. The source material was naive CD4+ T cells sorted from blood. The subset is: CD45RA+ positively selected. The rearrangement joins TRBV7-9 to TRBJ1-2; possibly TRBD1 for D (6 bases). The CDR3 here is CASSQGIGYGYTF. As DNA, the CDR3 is TGTGCCAGCAGCCAGGGGATAGGCTATGGCTACACCTTC. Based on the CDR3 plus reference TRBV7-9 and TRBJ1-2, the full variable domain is DTGVSQNPRHKITKRGQNVTFRCDPISEHNRLYWYRQTLGQGPEFLTYFQNEAQLEKSRLLSDRFSAERPKGSFSTLEIQRTEQGDSAMYLCASSQGIGYGYTFGSGTRLTVV.